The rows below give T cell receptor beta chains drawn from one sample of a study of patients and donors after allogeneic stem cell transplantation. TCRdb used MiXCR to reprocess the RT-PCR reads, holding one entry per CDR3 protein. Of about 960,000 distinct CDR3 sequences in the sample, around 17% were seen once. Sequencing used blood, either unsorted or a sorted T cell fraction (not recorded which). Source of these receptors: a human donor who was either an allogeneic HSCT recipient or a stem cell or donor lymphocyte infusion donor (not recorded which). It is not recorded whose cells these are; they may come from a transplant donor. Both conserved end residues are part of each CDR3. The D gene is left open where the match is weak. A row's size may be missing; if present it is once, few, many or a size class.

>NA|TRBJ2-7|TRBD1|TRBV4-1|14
CASSGTGNSYEQYF
TGCGCCAGCAGCGGGACAGGGAACTCCTACGAGCAGTACTTC
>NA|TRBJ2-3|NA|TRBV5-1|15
CASSLVALGTDTQYF
TGCGCCAGCAGCTTGGTAGCGTTAGGCACAGATACGCAGTATTTT
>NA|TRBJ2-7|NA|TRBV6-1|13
CAVGPGILYEQYF
TGTGCCGTGGGACCCGGCATCCTCTACGAGCAGTACTTC
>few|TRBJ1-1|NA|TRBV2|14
CASGVEGRSTEAFF
TGTGCCAGCGGTGTGGAAGGACGGTCGACTGAAGCTTTCTTT
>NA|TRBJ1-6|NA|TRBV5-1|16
CASSLASSPGNSPLHF
TGCGCCAGCAGCTTGGCCAGCTCTCCAGGGAATTCACCCCTCCACTTT
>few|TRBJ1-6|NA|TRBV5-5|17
CASSLESGFGSNSPLHF
TGTGCCAGCAGCTTGGAATCAGGGTTTGGTAGTAATTCACCCCTCCACTTT
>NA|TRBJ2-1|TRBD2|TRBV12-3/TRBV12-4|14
CASGLAGASNEQFF
TGTGCCAGCGGTCTAGCGGGGGCGAGTAATGAGCAGTTCTTC
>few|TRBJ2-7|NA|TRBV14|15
CASSLPGRHSYEQYF
TGTGCCAGCAGCCTCCCGGGTCGGCACTCCTACGAGCAGTACTTC
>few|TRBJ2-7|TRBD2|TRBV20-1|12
CSAGGSIYEQYF
TGCAGTGCTGGCGGGAGTATATACGAGCAGTACTTC
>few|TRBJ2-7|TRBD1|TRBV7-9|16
CASSFTGTGLSYEQYF
TGTGCCAGCAGCTTCACCGGGACAGGGCTCTCCTACGAGCAGTACTTC
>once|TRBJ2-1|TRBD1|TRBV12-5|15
CASGLDRGPYNEQFF
TGTGCTAGTGGTTTAGACAGGGGGCCGTACAATGAGCAGTTCTTC
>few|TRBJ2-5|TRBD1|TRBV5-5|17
CASSIPPDRADRETQYF
TGTGCCAGCAGCATCCCTCCGGACAGGGCAGACAGGGAGACCCAGTACTTC
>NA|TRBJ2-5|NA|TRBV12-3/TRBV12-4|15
CASSPWPYPRETQYF
TGTGCCAGCAGTCCATGGCCCTATCCCCGGGAGACCCAGTACTTC
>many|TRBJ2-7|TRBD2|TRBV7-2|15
CASSLRTSGSYEQYF
TGTGCCAGCAGCCTACGGACTAGCGGATCCTACGAGCAGTACTTC
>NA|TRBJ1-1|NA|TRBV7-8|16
CASSSPSGGTGTEAFF
TGTGCCAGCAGCTCCCCTTCCGGGGGTACGGGCACTGAAGCTTTCTTT
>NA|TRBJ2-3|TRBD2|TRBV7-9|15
CASLAAETQRDTQYF
TGTGCCAGCCTAGCGGCGGAAACACAAAGAGATACGCAGTATTTT
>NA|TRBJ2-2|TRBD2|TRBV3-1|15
CASSRGLGGTGELFF
TGTGCCAGCAGCCGGGGACTAGGGGGTACCGGGGAGCTGTTTTTT
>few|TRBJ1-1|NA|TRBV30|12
CAWNGLAAEAFF
TGTGCCTGGAATGGGTTGGCAGCTGAAGCTTTCTTT
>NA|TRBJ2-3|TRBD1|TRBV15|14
CATSRGQGADTQYF
TGTGCCACCAGCAGAGGACAGGGAGCGGATACGCAGTATTTT
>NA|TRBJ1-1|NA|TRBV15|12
CATSRDSTEAFF
TGTGCCACCAGCAGAGATTCCACTGAAGCTTTCTTT
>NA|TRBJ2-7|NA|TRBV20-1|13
CSARTFRDYEQYF
TGCAGTGCTAGGACTTTCAGGGACTACGAGCAGTACTTC
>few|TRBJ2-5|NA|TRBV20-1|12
CSARGSPETQYF
TGCAGTGCTAGAGGCAGTCCAGAGACCCAGTACTTC
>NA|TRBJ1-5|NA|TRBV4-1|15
CASSQIGQMNQPQHF
TGCGCCAGCAGCCAAATCGGCCAGATGAATCAGCCCCAGCATTTT
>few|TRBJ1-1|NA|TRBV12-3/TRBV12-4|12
CASSPRRREAFF
TGTGCCAGCAGTCCCCGTCGGCGCGAAGCTTTCTTT
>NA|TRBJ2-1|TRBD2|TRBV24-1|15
CATSDWPSGSNEQFF
TGTGCCACCAGTGATTGGCCTAGCGGGAGTAATGAGCAGTTCTTC